The following is a T cell receptor beta chain sequence with its context. Antigen specificity is unknown. The sample belongs to a study of cytomegalovirus exposure and HLA in healthy donors. CDR3 length: 16 residues. Germline-derived CDR1 and CDR2 are MNHEY and SVGAGI. General observations from the study: A later analysis appeared to link common viral pathogens to several of the most significant clusters.

With 60 Vbeta and 13 Jbeta primers, the PCR was carried out. Clones were sequenced by immunoSEQ multiplex PCR, and TCRdb holds only the in-frame ones, with some missing. The sample has roughly 180,000 clones; 80% are singletons. The chain combines TRBV6-5 with TRBJ2-5; no definite D call. Gene TRBJ2-7 matches the end of the DNA better, so the J call may be wrong. The source of this sequence is a young woman in good health and CMV-seronegative. The sequenced sample consisted of PBMCs. The CDR3 loop reads CASSSSTGSRVYEQYF. The CDR3 region has the DNA TGTGCCAGCAGTTCTTCTACCGGGTCCCGAGTCTACGAGCAGTACTTC.